What follows are 31 T cell receptor beta chains derived from one specimen sequenced in a study of regulatory T cells in long-lasting Graves disease (dated by TCRdb to about 2021). In light of the paper, this sample's time point label describes: newly diagnosed GD, antithyroid drugs for less than 3 months. For both TCR sequencing and RNA sequencing, RNA was extracted from PBMCs using TRIzol. Libraries were prepared through multiplex PCR. The sequencer listed for this sample is Illumina HiSeq 4000. CDR3 regions were amplified by Arm-PCR with iRepertoire HTBI primers to construct TCR beta libraries. In TCRdb, the public reads were trimmed at Q25 with fastp and aligned with MiXCR, with productive beta chains retained. Entries are consolidated by CDR3 protein sequence, retaining the most common genes and DNA. The sample contains under 800,000 distinct CDR3 sequences, 15% to 20% of them found a single time. Approximately 20% of the sample rests with the top ten.

These records were also assigned to another study, of T cells in Graves' hyperthyroidism and ophthalmopathy.

This material consisted of peripheral blood mononuclear cells (PBMCs), taken at new diagnosis, from a patient treated with antithyroid drugs. Receptors originate from a woman aged 25 to 39 with Graves disease. Donor details come from another sample of the same person, matched by shared clones.

The sample holds a few counts of this clonotype. The chain employs TRBV30 and TRBJ2-2; D is perhaps TRBD2 (6 bases). This CDR3 region has 15 residues. Germline CDR1 and CDR2: GTSNPN and SVGIG (reference sequence). V gave up 3 bases and J gave up 4 bases, with 15 bases separating them. CDR3 in amino acids: CAWRIGGASTGELFF. The DNA for the CDR3 is TGTGCCTGGAGGATAGGAGGGGCGAGCACCGGGGAGCTGTTTTTT.

This clonotype was counted many times. J is TRBJ1-4 and V is TRBV5-1; D gene ambiguous. Germline assignment: CDR1 SGHRS and CDR2 YFSETQ. V was cut by 0 bases and J by 0 bases, with 9 bases left in between. This CDR3 is 16 amino acids long. CDR3 region: CASSLGGSATNEKLFF. DNA of the CDR3: TGCGCCAGCAGCTTGGGCGGGTCCGCAACTAATGAAAAACTGTTTTTT.

This clonotype was recorded many times. The chain couples TRBV29-1 to TRBJ2-3, with unresolved D. Trimming stripped 4 bases from V and 2 bases from J, with 7 bases between. CDR3 length: 12 residues. CDR1 and CDR2 (germline): SQVTM, ANQGSEA. The CDR3 DNA is TGCAGCGTTGTTAGGGACACAGATACGCAGTATTTT. Its protein is CSVVRDTDTQYF.

This clonotype was found many times. CDR3 sequence (DNA): TGTGCCAGCAGATCCGGACAGGGAACCTATGGCTACACCTTC. This sequence encodes CASRSGQGTYGYTF. The chain links TRBV28 to TRBJ1-2, with 8 bases lining up with TRBD1. The junction had 7 bases not matched to a gene; V was cut back by 6 bases and J by 4 bases. Germline V lookup: CDR1 MDHEN, CDR2 SYDVKM. The CDR3 sequence is 14 residues long.

This chain links TRBV5-1 with TRBJ2-5; TRBD2 might be the D (5 bases). CDR1 SGHRS and CDR2 YFSETQ come from the germline V gene. The V end was cut by 1 base, the J end by 2 bases, with 12 bases between. The CDR3 length is 15 residues. The CDR3 DNA reads as TGCGCCAGCAGCTTGTCGAGAGGGCAGCAAGAGACCCAGTACTTC. The encoded protein is CASSLSRGQQETQYF.

The sample holds many counts of this clonotype. The chain is built from TRBV6-9 and TRBJ2-7; tentatively, D is TRBD2 (5 bases). Germline CDR1 reads MNHGY; CDR2 reads SVAAGI. With 4 bases removed from V and 2 bases from J, the gap between germline ends came to 15 bases. The CDR3 spans 15 residues. This CDR3 is CASSSPADSTYEQYF. The CDR3 region has the DNA TGTGCCAGCAGTTCCCCAGCGGATAGTACCTACGAGCAGTACTTC.

This CDR3 is CASSALNSQYF. DNA of the CDR3: TGTGCCAGCAGCGCCCTGAACTCCCAGTACTTC. The chain couples TRBV3-1 to TRBJ2-7; D is unresolved. This CDR3 spans 11 amino acids. Trimming removed 5 bases from V and 10 bases from J, with 12 bases in between. Germline V gene lookup returns CDR1 LGHDT and CDR2 YNNKEL (reference sequence).

V usage is TRBV29-1 and J usage is TRBJ2-1; 9 nucleotides match TRBD2. CDR3 length: 11 amino acids. V trimming: 7 bases; J trimming: 10 bases; junction bases outside the gene matches: 5. In germline, CDR1 is SQVTM, CDR2 ANQGSEA. The CDR3 loop reads CSAELAGEQFF. CDR3 DNA: TGCAGCGCTGAGCTAGCGGGGGAGCAGTTCTTC.

This clonotype was detected ten times or more. The chain has TRBV7-9 and TRBJ2-3; D uncertain. V shed 5 bases and J shed 0 bases, with 9 bases lying between them. Germline V lookup: CDR1 SEHNR, CDR2 FQNEAQ (reference sequence). CDR3 length: 14 amino acids. The CDR3 reads CASSLVGSTDTQYF. CDR3 DNA: TGTGCCAGCAGCCTAGTCGGAAGCACAGATACGCAGTATTTT.

This clonotype was seen repeatedly, ten times or more. The chain combines TRBV12-3 or TRBV12-4 with TRBJ2-1; no reliable D call. The DNA matches TRBJ2-5 better at its end, which makes the J call doubtful. The CDR3 is 13 residues long. The CDR3 nucleotides read TGTGCCAGCAGTCTCGGACGTCCAGAGACCCAGTACTTC. It encodes CASSLGRPETQYF.

The genes are TRBV28 and TRBJ2-7; 7 bases map to TRBD1. Germline CDR1 and CDR2: MDHEN and SYDVKM. The V gene end was trimmed by 6 bases and the J gene end by 4 bases; junction bases not matched to a gene: 6. The CDR3 has 13 amino acids. This CDR3 is CASSPGGHYEQYF. CDR3 bases: TGTGCCAGCAGCCCAGGGGGACATTACGAGCAGTACTTC.

The table lists this clonotype with many counts. The V call is TRBV7-9, the J call TRBJ2-1; D might be TRBD2 (5 bases). The CDR3 is 15 residues long. V lost 0 bases and J 9 bases, leaving 15 bases between the germline ends. Germline CDR1 and CDR2: SEHNR and FQNEAQ (reference sequence). The DNA of the CDR3 is TGTGCCAGCAGCTTAGCGGGAGAAGTAGGCGGTGAGCAGTTCTTC. The encoded protein is CASSLAGEVGGEQFF.

This clonotype came up many times. The genes are TRBV20-1 and TRBJ1-1; TRBD1 is a possible D gene (5 bases). Germline CDR1 and CDR2: DFQATT and SNEGSKA (reference sequence). The germline V and J ends were trimmed by 0 bases and 4 bases, with 15 bases remaining between them. The CDR3 contains 15 residues. For the CDR3, the DNA is TGCAGTGCTAGAGATTTAGGGACCCTGGGCACTGAAGCTTTCTTT. It translates to CSARDLGTLGTEAFF.

This clonotype was seen a handful of times. The chain links TRBV19 to TRBJ2-5; 12 positions match TRBD2. The CDR3 covers 12 residues. Germline lookup yields CDR1 LNHDA and CDR2 SQIVND (reference sequence). With V trimmed by 10 bases and J by 4 bases, 1 base remained unmatched. The CDR3 nucleotides read TGTGCCACGGGACTAGCGGGAGAGACCCAGTACTTC. Protein sequence: CATGLAGETQYF.

Comments on this clonotype: Germline and junction disagree at one end, which may indicate a read error. The CDR3 is CTSSRIPRGPDTQYF. The CDR3 DNA follows: TGTACCAGCAGCCGTATCCCCCGAGGGCCAGATACGCAGTATTTT. The chain links TRBV12-3 or TRBV12-4 to TRBJ2-3; D perhaps matches TRBD2 (5 bases). The CDR3 runs to 15 residues.

This clonotype has more than one count but fewer than ten. The chain employs TRBV6-2 or TRBV6-3 and TRBJ1-1; D possibly corresponds to TRBD1 (6 bases). The CDR3 consists of 15 residues. The V end was cut by 6 bases, the J end by 1 base, with 15 bases between. Germline V gives CDR1 MNHEY, CDR2 SVGEGT. The CDR3 protein is CASSSLGGENTEAFF. CDR3 DNA: TGTGCCAGCAGCTCCCTGGGGGGCGAGAACACTGAAGCTTTCTTT.

The CDR3 loop reads CASRTEVDTGELFF. DNA for the CDR3: TGCGCCAGCAGAACGGAGGTCGACACCGGGGAGCTGTTTTTT. J is TRBJ2-2 and V is TRBV5-1; D may be TRBD2 (5 bases). Per the germline V gene, CDR1 is SGHRS and CDR2 is YFSETQ. The CDR3 runs 14 residues. V lost 5 bases to trimming and J lost 3 bases, with 11 bases between them.

This clonotype has at least ten counts. The V gene is TRBV20-1, the J gene TRBJ2-1; the match to TRBD2 covers 12 bases. CDR1 DFQATT and CDR2 SNEGSKA come from the germline V gene (reference sequence). J lost 10 bases, V lost 2 bases, and 6 bases had no gene match. CDR3 length: 14 residues. Here the CDR3 DNA reads TGCAGTGCTAGATTACTAGCGGGAGGAGGGGAGCAGTTCTTC. Its translation is CSARLLAGGGEQFF.

The sample holds many counts of this clonotype. The genes are TRBV13 and TRBJ1-1; weak D call: TRBD1 (6 bases). CDR1 is PRHDT and CDR2 is FYEKMQ in the germline V gene (reference sequence). The CDR3 runs 15 residues. V lost 4 bases to trimming and J lost 0 bases, with 12 bases between them. The CDR3 region is CASSSRDTMNTEAFF. In nucleotides, the CDR3 is TGTGCCAGCAGCTCGAGGGACACAATGAACACTGAAGCTTTCTTT.

A few counts support this clonotype. This chain links TRBV6-1 with TRBJ2-7, with 8 bases lining up with TRBD2. The germline V gene has CDR1 MNHNS and CDR2 SASEGT. This CDR3 has 12 amino acids. V dropped 6 bases and J dropped 12; count of bases not matched to a gene: 10. CDR3 in DNA: TGTGCCAGCAGGGATCCGGGCGGGAGGTCGTACTTC. This encodes CASRDPGGRSYF.

This clonotype has a count of ten or more. The gene calls are TRBV12-3 or TRBV12-4 and TRBJ1-4; D perhaps matches TRBD1 (6 bases). The V gene lost 3 bases and the J gene lost 0 bases, with 11 bases spanning the gap. The CDR3 extends over 16 amino acids. The CDR3, as DNA: TGTGCCAGCAGTTTGTTAGGACAGCCAACTAATGAAAAACTGTTTTTT. This translates into CASSLLGQPTNEKLFF.

This clonotype occurred many times. The junction does not match germline at one end; this may be a read error. This sequence joins TRBV12-3 or TRBV12-4 and TRBJ2-7; the match to TRBD1 covers 9 bases. CDR3 length equals 12 residues. CDR3: CASSRGRDRALF. The CDR3, as DNA: TGTGCCAGCAGTCGCGGCCGGGACAGGGCGTTATTC.

The CDR3 region has the DNA TGTGCCAGCAGCGGTAGTACGGGCCTCGCCACCGGGGAGCTGTTTTTT. It is translated as CASSGSTGLATGELFF. This chain uses TRBV9 with TRBJ2-2, with D uncertain. Trimming left V 3 bases short and J 4 bases short, with 16 bases between. Germline V gene data show CDR1 as SGDLS and CDR2 as YYNGEE. The CDR3 runs to 16 residues.

There are many counts of this clonotype. As DNA, the CDR3 is TGTGCCAGCAGTTCCGAAATTGGGCAGGGAAAGGGGTCCTACGAGCAGTACTTC. It yields the protein CASSSEIGQGKGSYEQYF. The chain has TRBV28 and TRBJ2-7; D perhaps matches TRBD1 (5 bases). Deletions cut 4 bases from V and 1 base from J, with 23 bases between. The CDR3 loop spans 18 amino acids. Germline values: CDR1 MDHEN, CDR2 SYDVKM.

The sample holds many counts of this clonotype. The gene calls are TRBV11-2 and TRBJ2-2, with D perhaps TRBD2 (5 bases). This CDR3 comprises 14 residues. Germline values: CDR1 SGHAT, CDR2 FQNNGV. Between the trimmed V and J ends, which lost 8 bases and 0 bases, there was a span of 10 bases. The CDR3 loop reads CASRPGANTGELFF. DNA for the CDR3: TGTGCCAGCCGCCCCGGGGCGAACACCGGGGAGCTGTTTTTT.

This clonotype appeared many times. V and J are TRBV12-3 or TRBV12-4 and TRBJ2-1; 7 nucleotides agree with TRBD2. This CDR3 has 15 amino acids. The trim removed 3 bases at V and 3 bases at J, leaving 5 bases unmatched. CDR3 sequence: CASSLAGRDYNEQFF. DNA of the CDR3: TGTGCCAGCAGTTTGGCTGGGAGGGACTACAATGAGCAGTTCTTC.

In the case of this clonotype: This clone may be a read error of a much larger clone one base away. The V and J genes are TRBV29-1 and TRBJ1-2; D is possibly TRBD1 (5 bases). The CDR3 runs 13 residues. The germline gives CDR1 SQVTM, CDR2 ANQGSEA. V gave up 6 bases and J gave up 8 bases, with 19 bases separating them. The CDR3 bases are TGCAGCGTCGCTCGGACAAGGGATGTCGGCTACACCTTC. Its protein is CSVARTRDVGYTF.

V and J are TRBV19 and TRBJ2-3; a possible D gene is TRBD1 (6 bases). This CDR3 has 16 residues. The V end lost 7 bases, the J end lost 4 bases, and 21 bases lay between the germline ends. Germline values: CDR1 LNHDA, CDR2 SQIVND (reference sequence). The CDR3 reads CASTLTGWLSSDTQYF. Written as DNA, the CDR3 is TGTGCCAGTACCCTTACAGGGTGGTTGTCCTCAGATACGCAGTATTTT.

This clonotype was observed many times. V and J are TRBV28 and TRBJ1-1; D is possibly TRBD1 (5 bases). The CDR3 runs 13 residues. Germline CDR1 is MDHEN and CDR2 is SYDVKM. V lost 5 bases and J lost 2, with 9 bases in between. CDR3 loop: CASSVGPNTEAFF. CDR3 sequence (DNA): TGTGCCAGCAGTGTGGGACCCAACACTGAAGCTTTCTTT. The variable domain in full, with the rest retrieved from reference TRBV28 and TRBJ1-1, is DVKVTQSSRYLVKRTGEKVFLECVQDMDHENMFWYRQDPGLGLRLIYFSYDVKMKEKGDIPEGYSVSREKKERFSLILESASTNQTSMYLCASSVGPNTEAFFGQGTRLTVV.

This clonotype was seen only once. A much larger clone differs from this one at a single base, so this may be a read error. This sequence joins TRBV12-3 or TRBV12-4 and TRBJ2-1; D may be TRBD2 (6 bases). The CDR3 is 15 amino acids. V lost 7 bases and J lost 7, with 20 bases in between. CDR3 nucleotides: TGTGCCAGCACGGATAGAGGGCCGGGAGTTAATGAGCAGTTCTTC. As protein: CASTDRGPGVNEQFF.

This clonotype was counted between two and nine times. V and J are TRBV19 and TRBJ1-5, with a possible D match to TRBD1 (6 bases). Germline-derived CDR1 and CDR2 are LNHDA and SQIVND (reference sequence). The CDR3 has 14 residues. V shed 3 bases and J shed 4 bases, with 10 bases lying between them. The CDR3 DNA is TGTGCCAGTAGTATTACAGGGTCTAATCAGCCCCAGCATTTT. This encodes CASSITGSNQPQHF. Full variable domain (missing parts from reference TRBV19 and TRBJ1-5): DGGITQSPKYLFRKEGQNVTLSCEQNLNHDAMYWYRQDPGQGLRLIYYSQIVNDFQKGDIAEGYSVSREKKESFPLTVTSAQKNPTAFYLCASSITGSNQPQHFGDGTRLSIL.